This T cell receptor beta chain was captured by sequencing in a study of tumor-infiltrating lymphocytes in primary liver carcinoma. Study-wide context: Samples returned roughly 3.65 to 7.5 million productive TCRbeta reads, a yield that was similar across tissue types. Overall study results and limits: Overlap between tumor regions exceeded overlap of tumor with adjacent tissue or blood.

As to this clonotype: Antigen specificity is unknown.

Unsorted whole blood supplied the blood RNA, and germline DNA was isolated too. The germline V gene encodes CDR1 MNHEY and CDR2 SVGAGI. V lost 5 bases and J lost 0; bases outside the gene matches: 1. The CDR3 loop spans 15 amino acids. A constant-region primer served to make TCR beta cDNA from around 540 ng total RNA. Three nested multiplex PCR rounds, a slightly modified ARM-PCR method, built the TCR beta libraries. The first two PCR rounds used TRBV1-TRBV30 primers with a Cbeta primer, around 10 cycles each. One entry per CDR3 protein, called by TCRdb with MiXCR from the multiplex PCR reads. The data show 300,000 to 350,000 distinct CDR3 sequences, about 50% seen once.

The chain recombines TRBV6-5 with TRBJ1-3; TRBD1 aligns across 10 bases. What was sequenced was peripheral blood. The source is a woman aged 25 to 39 with primary liver carcinoma and hepatitis B virus infection. Here the CDR3 DNA reads TGTGCCAGCAGTCGGACAGGGGGCTCTGGAAACACCATATATTTT. This codes for CASSRTGGSGNTIYF.